A selection of T cell receptor beta chains follows, all from one sample in a study of OX40 agonist ivuxolimab in advanced cancers. Assay used: immunoSEQ multiplex PCR; TCRdb lists only in-frame clones, some missing. The sample has 99,000 or so clones; about 91% are singletons. Sequences were derived from CD4+ or CD8+ T cells sorted from blood, sampled in a trial of the OX40 agonist ivuxolimab. Every receptor here comes from an adult with an advanced solid tumor such as melanoma, head and neck, liver or kidney cancer. Each CDR3 is given with its conserved first and last residue.

j_call,v_call,cdr3_aa
TRBJ2-2,TRBV7-3,CASSSERTNTGELFF
TRBJ1-4,TRBV25-1,CASRPTGPQRFMEKLFF
TRBJ2-7,TRBV28,CASKVAGVGYEQYF
TRBJ2-7,TRBV27,CASSYSGTSSYSYEQYF
TRBJ1-1,TRBV5-1,CASKKRGDRNTEAFF
TRBJ2-5,TRBV2,CASSDGIQETQYF
TRBJ1-4,TRBV28,CATSGGGATNEKLFF
TRBJ2-6,TRBV7-9,CASSQQAGGANVLTF
TRBJ2-5,TRBV2,CASSEDWGGGKETQYF
TRBJ1-4,TRBV5-6,CASSLGATNEKLFF
TRBJ2-1,TRBV7-9,CASSPGLAGSNEQFF
TRBJ1-2,TRBV15,CATSRTDTYGYTF
TRBJ2-1,TRBV30,CAWSRGSASYNEQFF
TRBJ2-5,TRBV5-5,CASSLAVAGGGQETQYF
TRBJ2-3,TRBV7-9,CASSSTSGSLPSTDTQYF
TRBJ2-7,TRBV6-5,CASSTAGGGWYF
TRBJ2-7,TRBV18,CASSQGSSYEQYF
TRBJ2-4,TRBV4-1,CARGACLGAFSTSAPGPGIQYF
TRBJ1-2,TRBV28,CASTQEGGYYGYTF
TRBJ2-1,TRBV11-2,CASSSGTPERFF
TRBJ2-1,TRBV20-1,CSARGGNEQFF
TRBJ2-7,TRBV19,CATRDGSYEQYF
TRBJ2-7,TRBV5-1,CASSPRQRSSYEQYF
TRBJ2-1,TRBV7-2,CASSSGGGSYNEQFF
TRBJ2-2,TRBV28,CASSVPGLAGTGELFF
TRBJ2-1,TRBV7-2,CASSSSRTGDEQFF
TRBJ2-7,TRBV5-6,CASSLRGTIYEQYF
TRBJ2-3,TRBV6-1,CASSEVGHSTDTQYF
TRBJ2-1,TRBV4-3,CASSQVSAEDEQFF
TRBJ2-7,TRBV19,CASSLRLAKSYEQYF
TRBJ2-2,TRBV28,CASSSTGHTGELFF
TRBJ2-7,TRBV28,CASRLAGNFYEQYF
TRBJ2-7,TRBV6-5,CASSYKATGYHEQYF
TRBJ1-2,TRBV7-9,CASSPNNYGYTF
TRBJ2-3,TRBV5-1,CASRELATTDTQYF
TRBJ2-7,TRBV11-2,CASSPYTILGQYF
TRBJ1-1,TRBV6-5,CASSEVNEAFF
TRBJ2-5,TRBV6-1,CASTDRGYGETQYF
TRBJ2-3,TRBV5-1,CASSLQAGITDTQYF
TRBJ1-1,TRBV18,CASPAERTGNTEAFF
TRBJ2-7,TRBV25-1,CASTSYRTSGSYEQYF
TRBJ1-3,TRBV7-2,CASSPNRQGARSGNTIYF
TRBJ2-3,TRBV28,CASSPQGAGDTQYF
TRBJ2-1,TRBV28,CASSPYRQHNEQFF
TRBJ2-3,TRBV15,CATSSAPAGSTDTQYF
TRBJ1-2,TRBV7-9,CASSLGRGYGYTF
TRBJ1-3,TRBV11-2,CASSQHRDTYSGNTIYF
TRBJ2-1,TRBV4-3,CASSQDTRSGGSYNEQFF
TRBJ2-5,TRBV6-6,CATQRGGSFQETQYF
TRBJ1-2,TRBV28,CASSSDRPGGYTF
TRBJ1-3,TRBV28,CASTNLGPLGYGNTIYF
TRBJ2-7,TRBV6-5,CASSYSRGRYEQYF